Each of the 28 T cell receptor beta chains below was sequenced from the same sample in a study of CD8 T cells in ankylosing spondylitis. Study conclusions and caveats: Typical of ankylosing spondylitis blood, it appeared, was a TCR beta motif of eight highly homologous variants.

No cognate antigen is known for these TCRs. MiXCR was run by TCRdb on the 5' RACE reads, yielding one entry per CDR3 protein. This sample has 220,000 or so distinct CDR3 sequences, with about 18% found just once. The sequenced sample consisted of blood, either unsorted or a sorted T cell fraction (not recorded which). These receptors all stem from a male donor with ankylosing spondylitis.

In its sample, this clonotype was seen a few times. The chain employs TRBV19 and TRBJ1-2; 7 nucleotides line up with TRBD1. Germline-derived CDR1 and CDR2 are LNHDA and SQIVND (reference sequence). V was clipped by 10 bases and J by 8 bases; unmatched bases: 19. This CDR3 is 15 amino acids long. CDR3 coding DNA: TGTGCCACCCACGACAGGGTGTTATCGTCGGGAGGCTACACCTTC. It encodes CATHDRVLSSGGYTF. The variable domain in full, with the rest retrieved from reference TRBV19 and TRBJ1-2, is DGGITQSPKYLFRKEGQNVTLSCEQNLNHDAMYWYRQDPGQGLRLIYYSQIVNDFQKGDIAEGYSVSREKKESFPLTVTSAQKNPTAFYLCATHDRVLSSGGYTFGSGTRLTVV.

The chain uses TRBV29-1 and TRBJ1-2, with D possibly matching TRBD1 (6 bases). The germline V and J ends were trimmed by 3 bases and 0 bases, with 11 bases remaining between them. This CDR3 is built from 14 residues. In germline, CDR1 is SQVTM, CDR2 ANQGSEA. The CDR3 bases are TGCAGCGTTGATTGGACAGATTCTAACTATGGCTACACCTTC. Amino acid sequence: CSVDWTDSNYGYTF.

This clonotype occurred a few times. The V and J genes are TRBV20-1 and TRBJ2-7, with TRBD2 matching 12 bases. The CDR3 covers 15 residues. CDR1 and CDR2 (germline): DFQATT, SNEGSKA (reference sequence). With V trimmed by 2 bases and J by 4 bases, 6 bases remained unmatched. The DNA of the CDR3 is TGCAGTGCTAGACCCAGGACTAGCGGGATATACGAGCAGTACTTC. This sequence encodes CSARPRTSGIYEQYF.

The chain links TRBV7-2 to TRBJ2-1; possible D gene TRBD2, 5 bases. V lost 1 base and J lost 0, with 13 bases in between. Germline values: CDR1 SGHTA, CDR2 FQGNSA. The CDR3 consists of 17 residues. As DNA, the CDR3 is TGTGCCAGCAGCTTAGTCGGACTGGAAAGCTCCTACAATGAGCAGTTCTTC. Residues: CASSLVGLESSYNEQFF. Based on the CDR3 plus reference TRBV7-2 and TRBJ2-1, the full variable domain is GAGVSQSPSNKVTEKGKDVELRCDPISGHTALYWYRQSLGQGLEFLIYFQGNSAPDKSGLPSDRFSAERTGGSVSTLTIQRTQQEDSAVYLCASSLVGLESSYNEQFFGPGTRLTVL.

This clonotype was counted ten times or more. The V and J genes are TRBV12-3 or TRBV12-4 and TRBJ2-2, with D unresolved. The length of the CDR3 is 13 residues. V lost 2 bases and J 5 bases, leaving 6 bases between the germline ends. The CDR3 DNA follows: TGTGCCAGCAGTTTAAAGCGAACCGGGGAGCTGTTTTTT. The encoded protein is CASSLKRTGELFF.

The CDR3 region has the DNA TGCAGTGCCCCGGGACTAGCGGTGGCCTACAATGAGCAGTTCTTC. Translating gives CSAPGLAVAYNEQFF. The chain recombines TRBV20-1 with TRBJ2-1; 11 bases align to TRBD2. The ends lost 6 bases at V and 2 bases at J; junction bases unmatched: 6. CDR3 size: 15 residues. Germline V gene lookup returns CDR1 DFQATT and CDR2 SNEGSKA (reference sequence).

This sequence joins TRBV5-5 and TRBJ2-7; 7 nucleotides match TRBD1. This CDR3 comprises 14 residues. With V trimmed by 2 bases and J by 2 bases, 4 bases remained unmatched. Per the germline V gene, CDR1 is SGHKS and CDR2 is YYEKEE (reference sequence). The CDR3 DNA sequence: TGTGCCAGCAGCTTCCTGACAGGGCCCTACGAGCAGTACTTC. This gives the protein CASSFLTGPYEQYF.

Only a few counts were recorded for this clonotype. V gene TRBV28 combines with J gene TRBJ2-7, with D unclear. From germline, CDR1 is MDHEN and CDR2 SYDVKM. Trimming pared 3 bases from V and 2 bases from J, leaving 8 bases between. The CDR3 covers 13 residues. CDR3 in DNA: TGTGCCAGCAGTTTGAGGCCAACCTACGAGCAGTACTTC. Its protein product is CASSLRPTYEQYF.

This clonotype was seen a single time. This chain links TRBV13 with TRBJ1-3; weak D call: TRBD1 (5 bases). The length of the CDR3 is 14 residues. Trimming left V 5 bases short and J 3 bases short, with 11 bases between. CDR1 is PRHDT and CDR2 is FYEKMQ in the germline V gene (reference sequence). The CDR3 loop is CASSAGTDGNTIYF. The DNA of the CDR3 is TGTGCCAGCAGCGCCGGGACTGATGGAAACACCATATATTTT.

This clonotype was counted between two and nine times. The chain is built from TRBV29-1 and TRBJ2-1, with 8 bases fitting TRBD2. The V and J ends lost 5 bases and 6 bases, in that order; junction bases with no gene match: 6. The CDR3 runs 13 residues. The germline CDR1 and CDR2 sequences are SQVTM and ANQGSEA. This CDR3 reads CSVRTSFGNEQFF. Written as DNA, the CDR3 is TGCAGCGTTCGGACTAGCTTCGGCAATGAGCAGTTCTTC.

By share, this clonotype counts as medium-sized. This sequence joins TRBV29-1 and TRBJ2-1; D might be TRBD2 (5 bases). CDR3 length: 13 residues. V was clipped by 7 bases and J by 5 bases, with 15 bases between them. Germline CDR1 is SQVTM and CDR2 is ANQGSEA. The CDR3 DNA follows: TGCAGCGGCTCAGTGGGAGAGCACAATGAGCAGTTCTTC. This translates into CSGSVGEHNEQFF.

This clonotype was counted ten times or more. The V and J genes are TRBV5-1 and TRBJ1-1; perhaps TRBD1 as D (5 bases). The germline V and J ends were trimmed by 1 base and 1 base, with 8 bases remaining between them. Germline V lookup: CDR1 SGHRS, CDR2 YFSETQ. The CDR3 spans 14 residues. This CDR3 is CASSLQGWNTEAFF. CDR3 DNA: TGCGCCAGCAGCTTGCAGGGATGGAACACTGAAGCTTTCTTT.

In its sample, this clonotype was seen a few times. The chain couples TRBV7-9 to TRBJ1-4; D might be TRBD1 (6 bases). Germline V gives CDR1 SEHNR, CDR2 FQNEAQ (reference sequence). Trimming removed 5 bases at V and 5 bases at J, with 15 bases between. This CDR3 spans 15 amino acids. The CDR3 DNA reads TGTGCCAGCAGCCAAGCGGGGGGCGGGAATGAAAAACTGTTTTTT. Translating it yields CASSQAGGGNEKLFF.

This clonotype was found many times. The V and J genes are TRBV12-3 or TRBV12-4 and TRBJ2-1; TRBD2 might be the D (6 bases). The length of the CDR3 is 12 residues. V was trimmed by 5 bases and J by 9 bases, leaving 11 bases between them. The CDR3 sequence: CASSPTSFEQFF. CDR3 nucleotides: TGTGCCAGCAGTCCGACTAGTTTTGAGCAGTTCTTC.

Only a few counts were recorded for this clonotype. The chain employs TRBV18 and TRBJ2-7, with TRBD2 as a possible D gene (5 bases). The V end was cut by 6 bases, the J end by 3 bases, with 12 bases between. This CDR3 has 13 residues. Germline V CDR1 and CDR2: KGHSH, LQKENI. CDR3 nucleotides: TGTGCCAGCTCCGACTACGATAACTACGAGCAGTACTTC. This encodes CASSDYDNYEQYF.

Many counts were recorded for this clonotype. CDR3 DNA: TGTGCCAGCAGGGGGACCCCAGATACGCAGTATTTT. Its translation: CASRGTPDTQYF. The chain uses TRBV12-3 or TRBV12-4 and TRBJ2-3, with D perhaps TRBD1 or TRBD2 (5 bases each). CDR3 length: 12 residues. Trimming cost V 6 bases and J 4 bases, with 8 bases left between them.

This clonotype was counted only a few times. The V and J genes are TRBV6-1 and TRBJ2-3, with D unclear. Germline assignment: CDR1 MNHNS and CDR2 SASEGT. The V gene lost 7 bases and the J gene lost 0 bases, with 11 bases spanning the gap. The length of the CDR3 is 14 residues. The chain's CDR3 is CASNNAPSTDTQYF. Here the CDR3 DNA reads TGTGCCAGCAACAATGCACCCAGCACAGATACGCAGTATTTT.

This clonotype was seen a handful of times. CDR3 in amino acids: CASSLEAGGNGYTF. In DNA, the CDR3 is TGTGCCAGCAGCTTGGAAGCGGGGGGAAATGGCTACACCTTC. V is TRBV5-6 and J is TRBJ1-2; TRBD1 is a possible D gene (5 bases). CDR3 length equals 14 residues. Germline CDR1 and CDR2: SGHDT and YYEEEE. V was clipped by 0 bases and J by 6 bases, with 12 bases between them.

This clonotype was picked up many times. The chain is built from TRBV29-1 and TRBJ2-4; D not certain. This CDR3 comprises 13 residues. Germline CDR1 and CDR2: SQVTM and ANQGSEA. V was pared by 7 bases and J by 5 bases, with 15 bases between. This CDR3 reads CSASSDGENIQYF. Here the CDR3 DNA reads TGCAGCGCTTCCTCGGACGGAGAAAACATTCAGTACTTC.

The CDR3 here is CASSVGLVYEQYF. The CDR3 DNA sequence: TGTGCCAGCAGCGTTGGGCTAGTCTACGAGCAGTACTTC. The V and J genes are TRBV28 and TRBJ2-7; D is uncertain. The germline V gene encodes CDR1 MDHEN and CDR2 SYDVKM. The length of the CDR3 is 13 residues. V was cut by 6 bases and J by 3 bases, with 12 bases left in between.

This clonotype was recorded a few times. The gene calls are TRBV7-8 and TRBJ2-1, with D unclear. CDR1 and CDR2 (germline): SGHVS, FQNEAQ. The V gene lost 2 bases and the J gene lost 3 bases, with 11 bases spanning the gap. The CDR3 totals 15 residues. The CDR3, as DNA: TGTGCCAGCAGCTTAACCCCCGGCAACTACAATGAGCAGTTCTTC. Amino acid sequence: CASSLTPGNYNEQFF.

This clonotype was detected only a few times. This CDR3 reads CASSSGVLNTDTQYF. Written as DNA, the CDR3 is TGTGCCAGCAGCTCCGGGGTTTTGAACACAGATACGCAGTATTTT. The V and J genes are TRBV7-2 and TRBJ2-3, with D tentatively TRBD2 (5 bases). The germline V gene has CDR1 SGHTA and CDR2 FQGNSA. V lost 4 bases, J lost 2 bases, and 13 bases lay in between. The CDR3 is 15 residues long.

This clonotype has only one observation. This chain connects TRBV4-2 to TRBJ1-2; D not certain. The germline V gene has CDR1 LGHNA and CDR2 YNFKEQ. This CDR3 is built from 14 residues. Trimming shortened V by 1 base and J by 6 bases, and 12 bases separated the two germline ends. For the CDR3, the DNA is TGTGCCAGCAGCCAAGGGCAAGGCTCGGATGGCTACACCTTC. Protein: CASSQGQGSDGYTF.

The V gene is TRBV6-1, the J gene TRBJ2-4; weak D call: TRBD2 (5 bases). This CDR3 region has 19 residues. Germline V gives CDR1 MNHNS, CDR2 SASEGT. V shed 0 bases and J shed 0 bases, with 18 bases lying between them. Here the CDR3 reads CASSEALSLSGLAKNIQYF. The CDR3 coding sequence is TGTGCCAGCAGTGAAGCGCTTTCGCTAAGCGGTTTAGCCAAAAACATTCAGTACTTC.

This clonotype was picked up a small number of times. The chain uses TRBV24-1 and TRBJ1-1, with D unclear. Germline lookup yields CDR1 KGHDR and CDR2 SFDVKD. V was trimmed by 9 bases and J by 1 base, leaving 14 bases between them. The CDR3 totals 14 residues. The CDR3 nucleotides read TGTGCCACCTATGCCGGGGATTCGAACACTGAAGCTTTCTTT. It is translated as CATYAGDSNTEAFF.

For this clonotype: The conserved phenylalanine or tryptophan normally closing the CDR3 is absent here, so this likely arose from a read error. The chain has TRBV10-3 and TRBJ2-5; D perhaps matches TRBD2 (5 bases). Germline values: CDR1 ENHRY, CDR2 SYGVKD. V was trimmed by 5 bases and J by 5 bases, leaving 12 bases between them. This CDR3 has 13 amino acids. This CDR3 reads CAISTSMSETQYC. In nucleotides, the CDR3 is TGTGCCATCAGTACTAGTATGTCCGAGACCCAGTACTGC.

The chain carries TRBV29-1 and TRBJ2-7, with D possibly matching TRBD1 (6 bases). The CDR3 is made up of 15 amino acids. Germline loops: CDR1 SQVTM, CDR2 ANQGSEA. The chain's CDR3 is CPTDPQGPLVSVQYF. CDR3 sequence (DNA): TGCCCAACCGACCCGCAGGGGCCCCTCGTTTCTGTGCAGTACTTC.

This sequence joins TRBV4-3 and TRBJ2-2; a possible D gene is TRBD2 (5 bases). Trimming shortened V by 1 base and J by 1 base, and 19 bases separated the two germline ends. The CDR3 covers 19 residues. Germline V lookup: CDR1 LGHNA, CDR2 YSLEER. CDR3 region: CASSQVPSVRAKNTGELFF. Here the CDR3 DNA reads TGCGCCAGCAGCCAAGTCCCTTCAGTGAGGGCCAAGAACACCGGGGAGCTGTTTTTT.